This TCR beta chain was sequenced for a study of blood T cell repertoires in COVID-19. On the study more broadly: Samples representing acute and convalescent COVID-19 were sourced from the United States, Italy and Spain. T cells, B-cell-depleted T cells, or PBMCs provided the cDNA or gDNA that served as material.

V lost 1 base to trimming and J lost 4 bases, with 8 bases between them. Germline V gene lookup returns CDR1 SGHNT and CDR2 YYREEE (reference sequence). The CDR3 consists of 13 residues. Original analysis: Reference gene primers were amplified, and this amplification served to estimate nucleated cell counts. Here immunoSEQ multiplex PCR was the method, and the copy in TCRdb shows in-frame clones only, minus some. Clonal size and the V and J genes are those of that table, whereas D and trimming came from the DNA. There are 300,000 or so clones in the sample; 85% to 90% occur only once, and approximately 3.3% lies in the top ten.

The chain joins TRBV5-4 to TRBJ1-2; D not certain. This clonotype originated in a woman in her forties with acute or convalescent COVID-19. The specimen sequenced was peripheral blood. The CDR3: CASSLTGSYGYTF. DNA of the CDR3: TGTGCCAGCAGCTTGACCGGGTCCTATGGCTACACCTTC.